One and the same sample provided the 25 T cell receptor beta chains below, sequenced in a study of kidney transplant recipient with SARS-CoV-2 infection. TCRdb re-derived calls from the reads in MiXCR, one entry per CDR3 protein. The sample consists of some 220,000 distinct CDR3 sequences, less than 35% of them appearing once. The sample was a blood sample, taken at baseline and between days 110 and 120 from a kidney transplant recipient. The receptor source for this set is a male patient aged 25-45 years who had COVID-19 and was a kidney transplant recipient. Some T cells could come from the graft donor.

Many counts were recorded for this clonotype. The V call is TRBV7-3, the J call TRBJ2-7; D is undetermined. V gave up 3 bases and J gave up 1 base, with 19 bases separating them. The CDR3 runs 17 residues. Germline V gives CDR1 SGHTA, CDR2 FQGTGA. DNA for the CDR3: TGTGCCAGCAGCTTTTGTACCCGGGTAGGCGGATCCTACGAGCAGTACGTC. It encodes CASSFCTRVGGSYEQYV.

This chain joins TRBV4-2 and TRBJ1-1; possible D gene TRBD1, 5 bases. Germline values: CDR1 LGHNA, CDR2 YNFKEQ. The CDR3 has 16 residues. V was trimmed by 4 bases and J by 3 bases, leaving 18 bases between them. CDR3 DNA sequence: TGTGCCAGCAGCCTCGACGGCTCGGGGCTGGACACTGAAGCTTTCTTT. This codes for CASSLDGSGLDTEAFF.

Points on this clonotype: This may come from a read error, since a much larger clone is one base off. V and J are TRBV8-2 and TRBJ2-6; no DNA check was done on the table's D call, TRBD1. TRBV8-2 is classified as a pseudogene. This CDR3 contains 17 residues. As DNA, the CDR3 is TGTGGCACCTGTGACAGGATAACACAAGGTCGGGCCAACGTCCTGACTTTC. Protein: CGTCDRITQGRANVLTF.

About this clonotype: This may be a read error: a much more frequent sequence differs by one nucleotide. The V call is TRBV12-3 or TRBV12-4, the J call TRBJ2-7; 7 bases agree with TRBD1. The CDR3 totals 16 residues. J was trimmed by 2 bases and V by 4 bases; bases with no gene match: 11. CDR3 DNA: TGTGCCAGCAGTTCTAAAAGGGGGCGCGTCCCCTACGAGCAGTACTTC. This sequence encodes CASSSKRGRVPYEQYF.

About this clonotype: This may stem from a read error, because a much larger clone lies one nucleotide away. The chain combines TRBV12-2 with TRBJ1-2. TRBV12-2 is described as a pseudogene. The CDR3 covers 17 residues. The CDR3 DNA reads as TGTGCAAGTCGCAAGGTGCCGACTCCACGAAGGACCTATGGCTACACCTTC. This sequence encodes CASRKVPTPRRTYGYTF.

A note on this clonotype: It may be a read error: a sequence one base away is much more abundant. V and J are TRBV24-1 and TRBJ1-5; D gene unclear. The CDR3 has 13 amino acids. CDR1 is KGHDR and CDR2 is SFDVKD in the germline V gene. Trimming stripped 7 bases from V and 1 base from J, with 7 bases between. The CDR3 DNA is TGTGCCACCAGCAGAGGAAGCAATCAGCCCCAGCATTTT. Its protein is CATSRGSNQPQHF.

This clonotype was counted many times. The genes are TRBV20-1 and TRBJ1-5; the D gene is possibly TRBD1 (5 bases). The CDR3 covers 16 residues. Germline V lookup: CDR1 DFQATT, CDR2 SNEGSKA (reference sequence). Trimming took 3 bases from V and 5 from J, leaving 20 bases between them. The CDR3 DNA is TGCAGTGCTAGTCCCCGCGGACGGAGGGGACATCAGCCCCAGCATTTT. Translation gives CSASPRGRRGHQPQHF.

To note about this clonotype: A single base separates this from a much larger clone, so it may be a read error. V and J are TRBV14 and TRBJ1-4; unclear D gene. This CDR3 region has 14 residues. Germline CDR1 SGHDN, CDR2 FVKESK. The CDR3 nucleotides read TGTGCCGGCAGCTACGGGAGGTCTAATGAAAAACTGTTTTTT. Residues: CAGSYGRSNEKLFF. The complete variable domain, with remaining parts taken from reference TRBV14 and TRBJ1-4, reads EAGVTQFPSHSVIEKGQTVTLRCDPISGHDNLYWYRRVMGKEIKFLLHFVKESKQDESGMPNNRFLAERTGGTYSTLKVQPAELEDSGVYFCAGSYGRSNEKLFFGSGTQLSVL.

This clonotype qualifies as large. As DNA, the CDR3 is TGTGCCAGCCAATCGGGGGATGAAGCTTTCTTT. This codes for CASQSGDEAFF. This chain connects TRBV18 to TRBJ1-1, with D maybe TRBD1 (5 bases). CDR1 is KGHSH and CDR2 is LQKENI in the germline V gene. CDR3 size: 11 residues. Trimming removed 8 bases from V and 7 bases from J, with 11 bases in between. Supplemented by reference TRBV18 and TRBJ1-1, the full variable domain reads NAGVMQNPRHLVRRRGQEARLRCSPMKGHSHVYWYRQLPEEGLKFMVYLQKENIIDESGMPKERFSAEFPKEGPSILRIQQVVRGDSAAYFCASQSGDEAFFGQGTRLTVV.

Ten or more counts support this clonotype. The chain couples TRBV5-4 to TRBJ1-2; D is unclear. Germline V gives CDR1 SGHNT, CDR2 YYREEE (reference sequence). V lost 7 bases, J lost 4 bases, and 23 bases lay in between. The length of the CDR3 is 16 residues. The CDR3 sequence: CASSIYVPGKTYGYTF. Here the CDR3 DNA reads TGTGCCAGCTCGATTTACGTACCAGGAAAGACCTATGGCTACACCTTC.

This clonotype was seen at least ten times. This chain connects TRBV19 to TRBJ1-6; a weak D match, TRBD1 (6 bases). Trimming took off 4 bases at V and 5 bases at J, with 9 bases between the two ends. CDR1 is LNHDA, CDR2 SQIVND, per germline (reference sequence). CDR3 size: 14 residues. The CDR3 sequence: CASSNRQDNSPLHF. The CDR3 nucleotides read TGTGCCAGTAGTAACAGACAGGATAATTCACCCCTCCACTTT. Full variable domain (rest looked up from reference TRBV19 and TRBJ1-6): DGGITQSPKYLFRKEGQNVTLSCEQNLNHDAMYWYRQDPGQGLRLIYYSQIVNDFQKGDIAEGYSVSREKKESFPLTVTSAQKNPTAFYLCASSNRQDNSPLHFGNGTRLTVT.

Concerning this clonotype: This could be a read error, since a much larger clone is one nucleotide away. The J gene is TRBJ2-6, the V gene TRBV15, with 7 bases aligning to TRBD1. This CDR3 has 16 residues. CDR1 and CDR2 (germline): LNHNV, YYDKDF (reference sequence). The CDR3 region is CTTSTWTGSGANVLTF. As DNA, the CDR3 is TGTACCACCAGTACCTGGACAGGTTCTGGGGCCAACGTCCTGACTTTC.

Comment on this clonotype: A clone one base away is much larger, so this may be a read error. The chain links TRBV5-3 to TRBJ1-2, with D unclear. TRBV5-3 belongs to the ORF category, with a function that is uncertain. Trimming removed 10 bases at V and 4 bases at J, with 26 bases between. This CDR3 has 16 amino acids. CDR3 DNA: TGTGCCGGAGAAGTCATAGTGGTGAGAAAGACCTATGGCTACACCTTC. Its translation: CAGEVIVVRKTYGYTF.

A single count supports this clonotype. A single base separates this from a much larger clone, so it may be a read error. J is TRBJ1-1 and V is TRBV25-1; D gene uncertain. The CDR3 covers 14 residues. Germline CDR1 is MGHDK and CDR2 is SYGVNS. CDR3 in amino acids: CASGEDLGNTEAFF. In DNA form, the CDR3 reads TGTGCCAGCGGTGAAGACCTGGGGAACACTGAAGCTTTCTTT. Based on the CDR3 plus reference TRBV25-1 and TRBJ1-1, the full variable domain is EADIYQTPRYLVIGTGKKITLECSQTMGHDKMYWYQQDPGMELHLIHYSYGVNSTEKGDLSSESTVSRIRTEHFPLTLESARPSHTSQYLCASGEDLGNTEAFFGQGTRLTVV.

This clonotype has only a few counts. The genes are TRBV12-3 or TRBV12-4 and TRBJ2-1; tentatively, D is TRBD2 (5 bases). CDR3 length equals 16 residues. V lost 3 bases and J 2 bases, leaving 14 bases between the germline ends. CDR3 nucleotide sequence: TGTGCCAGCAGTTTGAACCGGAGGCTTACCTACAATGAGCAGTTCTTC. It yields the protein CASSLNRRLTYNEQFF.

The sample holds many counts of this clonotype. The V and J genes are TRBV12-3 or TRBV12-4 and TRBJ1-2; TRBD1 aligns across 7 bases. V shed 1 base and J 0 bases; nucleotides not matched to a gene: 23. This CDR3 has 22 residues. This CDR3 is CASSLESGQVRDSASTNYGYTF. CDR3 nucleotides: TGTGCCAGCAGTTTAGAATCCGGCCAGGTCCGGGACAGCGCTTCTACTAACTATGGCTACACCTTC.

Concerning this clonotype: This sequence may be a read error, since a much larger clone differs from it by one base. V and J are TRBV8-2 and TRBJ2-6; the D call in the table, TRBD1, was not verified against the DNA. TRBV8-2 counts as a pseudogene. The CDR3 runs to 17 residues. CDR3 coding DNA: TGTGGCAGAATCCCGAGGATAACACAAAGTCGGGCCAACGTCCTGGCTTTC. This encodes CGRIPRITQSRANVLAF.

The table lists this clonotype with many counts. CDR3 DNA sequence: TGTGCCAGCAGTATCAGCACTGAAGCTTTCTTT. Translation gives CASSISTEAFF. This rearrangement joins TRBV12-3 or TRBV12-4 to TRBJ1-1; D is undetermined. This CDR3 region has 11 residues. Deletions cut 5 bases from V and 4 bases from J, with 5 bases between.

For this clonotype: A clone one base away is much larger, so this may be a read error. CDR3 amino acids: CASSVVGELGKTYGHTF. The CDR3 DNA sequence: TGTGCCAGCAGTGTCGTAGGAGAACTGGGAAAGACCTATGGCCACACCTTC. The chain uses TRBV25-1 and TRBJ1-2; D remains ambiguous. The CDR3 spans 17 residues. CDR1 is MGHDK and CDR2 is SYGVNS in the germline V gene.

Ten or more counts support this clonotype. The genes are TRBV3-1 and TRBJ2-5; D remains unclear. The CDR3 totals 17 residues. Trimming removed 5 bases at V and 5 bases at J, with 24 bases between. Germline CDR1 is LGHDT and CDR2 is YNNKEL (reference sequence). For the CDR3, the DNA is TGTGCCAGCAGCTTGTTTAATCCCATTTCTTTCTCTGAGACCCAGTACTTC. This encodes CASSLFNPISFSETQYF.

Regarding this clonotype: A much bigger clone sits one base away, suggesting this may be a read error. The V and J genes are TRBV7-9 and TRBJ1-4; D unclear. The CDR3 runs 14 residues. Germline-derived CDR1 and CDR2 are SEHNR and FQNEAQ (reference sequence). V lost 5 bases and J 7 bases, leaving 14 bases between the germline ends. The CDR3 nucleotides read TGTGCCAGCAGCCCGGAGTACAGATCTGAAAAACTGTTTTTT. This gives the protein CASSPEYRSEKLFF.

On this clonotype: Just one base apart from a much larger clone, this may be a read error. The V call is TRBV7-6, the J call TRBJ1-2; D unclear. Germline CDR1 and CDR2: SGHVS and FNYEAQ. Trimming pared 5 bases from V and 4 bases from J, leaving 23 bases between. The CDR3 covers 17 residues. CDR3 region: CASSDLTESRKAYGYTF. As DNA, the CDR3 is TGTGCCAGCAGCGATCTGACTGAATCTCGAAAGGCCTATGGCTACACCTTC.

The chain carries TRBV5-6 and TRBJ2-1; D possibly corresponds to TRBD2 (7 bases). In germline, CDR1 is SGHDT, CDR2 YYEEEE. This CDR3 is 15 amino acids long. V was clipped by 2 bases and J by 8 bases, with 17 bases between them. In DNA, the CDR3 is TGTGCCAGCAGCTTAATGTTGGTAGGGGGGGATGAGCAGTTCTTC. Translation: CASSLMLVGGDEQFF.

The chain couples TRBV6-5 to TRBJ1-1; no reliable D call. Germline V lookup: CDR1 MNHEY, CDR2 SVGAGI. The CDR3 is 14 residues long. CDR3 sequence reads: CAGSSVRAGAEAFF. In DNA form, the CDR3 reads TGTGCAGGCAGTTCCGTGCGGGCGGGCGCTGAAGCTTTCTTT.

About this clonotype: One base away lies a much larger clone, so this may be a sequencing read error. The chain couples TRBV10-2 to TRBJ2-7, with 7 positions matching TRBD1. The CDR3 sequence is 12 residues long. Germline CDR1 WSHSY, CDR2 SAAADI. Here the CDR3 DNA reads TGTGCCACCAGGGACAGTCGACGCGAGCAGTACTTC. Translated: CATRDSRREQYF.